This record covers a single TCR beta chain. Many counts were recorded for this clonotype. Its binding antigen is unknown. No base qualities exist here, and no much larger clone lies one base off it. This record comes from a study of neurological immune-mediated disorders (dated by TCRdb to 2018 to 2020). Describing the broader study: Peripheral blood TCR-beta repertoires from HTLV-I-associated myelopathy (HAM/TSP) patients, multiple sclerosis patients and healthy controls were compared by UMI-based sequencing. The roughly 110 TCR-beta libraries covered PBMC samples along with longitudinal samples, technical triplicates, and paired sorted CD4+ and CD8+ T-cell subsets. The cohort was made up of 68 subjects, consisting of around 14 HAM/TSP patients, around 35 multiple sclerosis patients and around 20 healthy controls. General findings and caveats noted by the study authors: No identical CDR3 amino acid sequences were found to be shared among expanded clones across subjects, suggesting that TCR-beta repertoires were private in all groups. TCR clonal expansion was greatest in HAM/TSP patients and smallest in MS patients, who ranked below even healthy controls.

The healthy controls were volunteers from blood banks in Maryland, USA. Libraries from unsorted PBMCs were made from 2 million PBMCs kept in RNAlater at -80 degrees C until RNA extraction. Peripheral blood was subjected to Ficoll-Hypaque density gradient centrifugation to isolate PBMCs, which were then cryopreserved in liquid nitrogen. The CDR3 numbers 16 residues from cysteine through phenylalanine. Only the CDR3 part of the read is kept: 48 bases, read in frame from the first base. The germline V gene encodes CDR1 MDHEN and CDR2 SYDVKM. V loses 1 base, J loses 0 bases, and the germline ends lie 10 bases apart. cDNA synthesis used template-switch 5'RACE with a primer carrying a 10-nucleotide random unique molecular identifier tagging each TCR transcript. Each sequencing run produced over 160 million TCR-beta sequences covering 15-18 subjects. The RNeasy kit was used for extraction of total RNA. The KAPA Real-time Library Amplification kit was used to amplify TCR-beta VDJ regions with primers targeting the TCR constant region and the 5'RACE anchor. Sample indexes and Illumina adaptors were added in a first PCR, after which library yield was increased in a second PCR. The roughly 650 bp TCR product was size-selected on a 2% E-gel SizeSelection system after Ampure bead purification. Before pooling, libraries had their quality checked on a Bioanalyzer, their concentration measured with Qubit, and their quantity determined with the Kapa Library Quantification kit. An Illumina HiSeq 2500 was used to sequence the libraries paired-end at 2 x 150 bp. To increase sequence diversity, roughly 24-32% phiX was spiked into each library pool. In the authors' own workflow: The quality-filtered reads were processed with the UMI-based MiGEC pipeline, whose error correction step removed more than 85% of the raw TCR sequences. VDJ genes were aligned to IMGT germline references, and each clonotype was defined by a unique CDR3 amino acid sequence together with V-J genes. Clonal expansion, Shannon diversity, and CDR3 relatedness (CalcPairwiseDistances, ClusterSamples) were evaluated with VDJtools, and phylogenetic trees were built with CLCbio workbench. Clones with at least 8 unique UMIs were defined as expanded, with this threshold being based on coefficient-of-variation modelling across technical triplicates. In-frame beta chains were kept once TCRdb had trimmed the public reads at Q25 with fastp and called clones with MiXCR. Every distinct CDR3 protein forms one entry, paired with its most common genes and DNA. The V and J calls shown here were made by TCRdb, not taken from the authors' results. The sample has about 14,000 distinct CDR3 sequences on record, 8.5% to 12% of them singletons. Of the sample, approximately 26% is held by the ten largest clones.

Sequencing input: PBMCs. The receptor's source is a woman aged 40 to 55 in good health. The sequence joins TRBV28 to TRBJ1-5; the D gene is unclear. The CDR3 region reads CASSLYSGDSNQPQHF. The bases read TGTGCCAGCAGTTTATACTCGGGCGATAGCAATCAGCCCCAGCATTTT.